The next 20 T cell receptor beta chains were all read from a single sample in a study of blood T cells in healthy people across ages. PCR was performed a second time for about 7 to 11 cycles using a sample-barcoded 5' primer and a J-beta primer mix. Each CDR3 protein gets one entry after TCRdb re-called the 5' RACE reads with MiXCR. The table lists 550,000 to 800,000 distinct CDR3 sequences, 32% of them singletons. Material: blood. These receptors were taken from an elderly woman in good health.

The chain uses TRBV5-1 and TRBJ2-4; 9 bases align to TRBD1. Trimming at V came to 4 bases and at J to 5 bases, leaving 4 bases not matched to a gene. Germline CDR1 and CDR2: SGHRS and YFSETQ. The CDR3 extends over 14 amino acids. The CDR3 sequence is CASSRRTGENIQYF. CDR3 in DNA: TGCGCCAGCAGCCGCCGGACAGGGGAAAACATTCAGTACTTC.

This clonotype has a handful of counts. The chain links TRBV30 to TRBJ2-7; 7 nucleotides match TRBD1. CDR1 and CDR2 (germline): GTSNPN, SVGIG (reference sequence). J gave up 2 bases and V 5 bases, and 6 bases lay outside the gene matches. CDR3 length equals 13 residues. The CDR3 region is CAWARQGTYEQYF. CDR3 nucleotide sequence: TGTGCCTGGGCCCGACAGGGAACCTACGAGCAGTACTTC. The entire variable domain, with the rest obtained from reference TRBV30 and TRBJ2-7, is as follows: SQTIHQWPATLVQPVGSPLSLECTVEGTSNPNLYWYRQAAGRGLQLLFYSVGIGQISSEVPQNLSASRPQDRQFILSSKKLLLSDSGFYLCAWARQGTYEQYFGPGTRLTVT.

Ten or more counts support this clonotype. The chain carries TRBV5-4 and TRBJ2-1; D not certain. CDR3 size: 16 residues. V lost 0 bases, J lost 2 bases, and 12 bases lay in between. Germline CDR1 SGHNT, CDR2 YYREEE (reference sequence). The CDR3 coding sequence is TGTGCCAGCAGCTTGGGAGGCTTCGATGCCTACAATGAGCAGTTCTTC. Its translation: CASSLGGFDAYNEQFF.

This clonotype was counted ten times or more. The chain uses TRBV6-6 and TRBJ1-2, with unresolved D. Trimming left V 7 bases short and J 3 bases short, with 21 bases between. The CDR3 spans 16 residues. Germline-derived CDR1 and CDR2 are MNHNY and SVGAGI (reference sequence). CDR3 in amino acids: CASTPDKGRPDYGYTF. DNA for the CDR3: TGTGCCAGCACTCCCGATAAAGGCCGCCCTGACTATGGCTACACCTTC.

This clonotype has a count of ten or more. CDR3 in amino acids: CASRGLGGENEQFF. CDR3 nucleotide sequence: TGTGCCAGCCGCGGACTGGGTGGGGAAAATGAGCAGTTCTTC. The V call is TRBV6-2 or TRBV6-3, the J call TRBJ2-1; TRBD2 might be the D (5 bases). The germline V gene has CDR1 MNHEY and CDR2 SVGEGT. V lost 8 bases and J lost 7, with 18 bases in between. The CDR3 has 14 residues.

This clonotype was counted between two and nine times. This chain uses TRBV29-1 with TRBJ1-1; possible D gene TRBD1, 6 bases. The CDR3 length is 15 residues. The germline V and J ends were trimmed by 4 bases and 3 bases, with 18 bases remaining between them. Germline CDR1 is SQVTM and CDR2 is ANQGSEA. Here the CDR3 DNA reads TGCAGCGTTGGGGGAGGTGGGGGCGCAGACACTGAAGCTTTCTTT. This encodes CSVGGGGGADTEAFF. Looking up the rest from reference TRBV29-1 and TRBJ1-1 gives the full variable domain: SAVISQKPSRDICQRGTSLTIQCQVDSQVTMMFWYRQQPGQSLTLIATANQGSEATYESGFVIDKFPISRPNLTFSTLTVSNMSPEDSSIYLCSVGGGGGADTEAFFGQGTRLTVV.

At least ten counts were recorded for this clonotype. This sequence joins TRBV7-2 and TRBJ1-1; D ambiguous. V lost 5 bases, J lost 1 base, and 8 bases lay in between. The CDR3 length is 13 residues. Germline CDR1 is SGHTA and CDR2 is FQGNSA. CDR3 bases: TGTGCCAGCAGCCTGACCCAGAACACTGAAGCTTTCTTT. It encodes CASSLTQNTEAFF.

The chain uses TRBV9 and TRBJ1-1; D might be TRBD1 (5 bases). This CDR3 has 14 amino acids. Trimming took 0 bases from V and 8 from J, leaving 14 bases between them. Germline values: CDR1 SGDLS, CDR2 YYNGEE. In DNA form, the CDR3 reads TGTGCCAGCAGCGTAGGGGGGAGGCCAGTGGAAGCTTTCTTT. It encodes CASSVGGRPVEAFF.

The table lists this clonotype with many counts. The rearrangement joins TRBV5-1 to TRBJ2-2; the D is unclear. Trimming took 0 bases from V and 5 from J, leaving 8 bases between them. Looked up from germline, CDR1 is SGHRS and CDR2 is YFSETQ. The CDR3 has 14 amino acids. CDR3 in DNA: TGCGCCAGCAGCTTGGCTGCCAGTACCGGGGAGCTGTTTTTT. Translating gives CASSLAASTGELFF. The full variable domain, completed using reference TRBV5-1 and TRBJ2-2, is KAGVTQTPRYLIKTRGQQVTLSCSPISGHRSVSWYQQTPGQGLQFLFEYFSETQRNKGNFPGRFSGRQFSNSRSEMNVSTLELGDSALYLCASSLAASTGELFFGEGSRLTVL.

The chain links TRBV7-2 to TRBJ2-4, with 7 positions matching TRBD2. V shed 2 bases, J shed 3 bases, and the junction held 16 bases outside the gene matches. The CDR3 loop spans 19 amino acids. Germline CDR1 and CDR2: SGHTA and FQGNSA. CDR3 DNA sequence: TGTGCCAGCAGCTTAAACTTTTCTAGCGGCTCCGTAGACAAAAACATTCAGTACTTC. Translated, it gives CASSLNFSSGSVDKNIQYF.

A few counts support this clonotype. The rearrangement uses TRBV20-1 and TRBJ1-5; D is possibly TRBD1 (5 bases). This CDR3 has 14 amino acids. Trimming stripped 5 bases from V and 9 bases from J, with 20 bases between. Germline V gives CDR1 DFQATT, CDR2 SNEGSKA (reference sequence). CDR3 nucleotide sequence: TGCAGTGCTCGACTCCGGGTCCCTGGGGCGCCCCAGCATTTT. Its translation is CSARLRVPGAPQHF.

The sample holds many counts of this clonotype. One end of the junction varies from germline; a read error may be responsible. The V call is TRBV20-1, the J call TRBJ2-1; no clear D gene. The CDR3 has 15 residues. Germline CDR1 is DFQATT and CDR2 is SNEGSKA (reference sequence). The chain's CDR3 is CSARDRRPAYNEQFF. CDR3 bases: TGCAGTGCCAGAGATCGGCGGCCGGCCTACAATGAGCAGTTCTTC.

This clonotype was detected ten times or more. The chain is built from TRBV4-3 and TRBJ2-1; 10 bases match TRBD2. Looked up from germline, CDR1 is LGHNA and CDR2 is YSLEER. V gave up 5 bases and J gave up 0 bases; unmatched junction bases: 10. The CDR3 extends over 18 amino acids. The CDR3 region is CASSEGSGGSSSYNEQFF. The CDR3 coding sequence is TGCGCCAGCAGCGAAGGTAGCGGGGGGTCCAGCTCCTACAATGAGCAGTTCTTC.

The J gene is TRBJ2-2, the V gene TRBV5-5; TRBD2 matches at 9 bases. This CDR3 comprises 16 residues. Germline V gene sequence: CDR1 SGHKS, CDR2 YYEKEE (reference sequence). With V trimmed by 4 bases and J by 5 bases, 9 bases remained unmatched. CDR3 sequence reads: CASSTSSGGQTGELFF. The CDR3 region has the DNA TGTGCCAGCAGCACGTCCAGCGGGGGGCAAACCGGGGAGCTGTTTTTT.

The chain recombines TRBV20-1 with TRBJ1-1; D may be TRBD1 (5 bases). V lost 3 bases to trimming and J lost 5 bases, with 16 bases between them. Germline values: CDR1 DFQATT, CDR2 SNEGSKA (reference sequence). The CDR3 consists of 14 residues. The CDR3 reads CSASGTGRGTEAFF. The CDR3 DNA reads TGCAGTGCTAGCGGGACGGGGAGAGGTACTGAAGCTTTCTTT.

This clonotype occurred a few times. A much larger clone differs from this one at a single base, so this may be a read error. This chain connects TRBV6-1 to TRBJ2-1; 10 bases are a match to TRBD1. V lost 6 bases, J lost 13 bases, and 12 bases stayed unmatched. CDR1 is MNHNS and CDR2 is SASEGT in the germline V gene. This CDR3 is built from 14 residues. CDR3 loop: CASSPMDRGETQFF. The CDR3 DNA follows: TGTGCCAGCAGCCCAATGGACAGGGGGGAGACCCAGTTCTTC.

A few counts support this clonotype. The chain joins TRBV27 to TRBJ1-2; maybe TRBD1 (5 bases). The germline gives CDR1 MNHEY, CDR2 SMNVEV (reference sequence). V was clipped by 6 bases and J by 0 bases, with 14 bases between them. CDR3 length: 15 residues. The chain's CDR3 is CASSTYRTSNYGYTF. In nucleotides, the CDR3 is TGTGCCAGCAGCACTTACAGGACTTCTAACTATGGCTACACCTTC.

This clonotype was counted ten times or more. This sequence joins TRBV25-1 and TRBJ2-5, with 7 nucleotides matching TRBD1. CDR3 length equals 15 residues. Germline trimming cut 9 bases from V and 4 bases from J; bases unmatched to any gene: 14. The germline gives CDR1 MGHDK, CDR2 SYGVNS. The DNA of the CDR3 is TGTGCCAGTAGGGACAGAGGGAGACCCGTAGAGACCCAGTACTTC. This translates into CASRDRGRPVETQYF. The full variable domain, with the rest looked up from reference TRBV25-1 and TRBJ2-5, is EADIYQTPRYLVIGTGKKITLECSQTMGHDKMYWYQQDPGMELHLIHYSYGVNSTEKGDLSSESTVSRIRTEHFPLTLESARPSHTSQYLCASRDRGRPVETQYFGPGTRLLVL.

This clonotype was seen a single time. V and J are TRBV5-1 and TRBJ2-7; no clear D gene. CDR3 length: 14 residues. Germline lookup yields CDR1 SGHRS and CDR2 YFSETQ. Trimming pared 0 bases from V and 3 bases from J, leaving 10 bases between. CDR3 in DNA: TGCGCCAGCAGCTTGGATGGGCGAAGCTACGAGCAGTACTTC. Protein: CASSLDGRSYEQYF.

This clonotype was recorded many times. The V gene is TRBV4-1, the J gene TRBJ1-6, with D perhaps TRBD1 (5 bases). V gave up 5 bases and J gave up 9 bases, with 8 bases separating them. The CDR3 length is 12 residues. Germline values: CDR1 MGHRA, CDR2 YSYEKL. The CDR3 region is CASSGRGSPLHF. CDR3 DNA: TGCGCCAGCAGCGGAAGGGGTTCACCCCTCCACTTT.